The 8 T cell receptor beta chains below come from one sample, sequenced in a study of blood T cell repertoires in COVID-19. Produced via immunoSEQ multiplex PCR; TCRdb's table is partial and in-frame only. The repertoire includes some 170,000 clones, over 70% of them detected once, and around 6.3% sits in the top ten. Sequenced input: peripheral blood. The receptors derive from a middle-aged woman with COVID-19, enrolled during active disease.

The chain is built from TRBV3-1 (or the pseudogene TRBV3-2) and TRBJ2-5; 9 bases line up with TRBD2. There are 14 residues in the CDR3. The V gene end was trimmed by 3 bases and the J gene end by 4 bases; junction bases not matched to a gene: 3. CDR1 is LGHDT and CDR2 is YNNKEL in the germline V gene (reference sequence). The DNA for the CDR3 is TGTGCCAGCAGCCAGCGGGAGGGTCGAGAGACCCAGTACTTC. This translates into CASSQREGRETQYF.

The sample holds a few counts of this clone. In DNA, the CDR3 is TGTGCCAGCAGCGGAGGCGCGAGCTCCTACAATGAGCAGTTCTTC. This sequence encodes CASSGGASSYNEQFF. The chain couples TRBV5-8 to TRBJ2-1, with D maybe TRBD2 (5 bases). Trimming stripped 4 bases from V and 0 bases from J, with 11 bases between. The CDR3 runs 15 residues. Germline V CDR1 and CDR2: SGHTS, YDEGEE.

This clone has just a few counts. The genes are TRBV15 and TRBJ2-1; 7 bases line up with TRBD2. This CDR3 has 13 amino acids. Germline values: CDR1 LNHNV, CDR2 YYDKDF (reference sequence). Germline trimming cut 8 bases from V and 9 bases from J; bases unmatched to any gene: 10. The CDR3 nucleotides read TGTGCCACCGGCGCGGGCGGGAGAGTTGAGCAGTTCTTC. Translated: CATGAGGRVEQFF.

V gene TRBV3-1 (or the pseudogene TRBV3-2) combines with J gene TRBJ2-2; 11 nucleotides line up with TRBD2. The CDR3 covers 17 residues. Germline CDR1 is LGHDT and CDR2 is YNNKEL (reference sequence). J lost 7 bases, V lost 4 bases, and 11 bases had no gene match. The CDR3 DNA is TGTGCCAGCAGCCGCTTAGCGGGGGGGGCGGTTGACGGGGAGCTGTTTTTT. Protein: CASSRLAGGAVDGELFF.

The rearrangement uses TRBV4-1 and TRBJ2-1; D is perhaps TRBD2 (6 bases). Trimming stripped 4 bases from V and 8 bases from J, with 12 bases between. Germline V gives CDR1 MGHRA, CDR2 YSYEKL. The CDR3 totals 13 residues. DNA for the CDR3: TGCGCCAGCAGCCGGACCGAGCGGGATGAGCAGTTCTTC. Protein sequence: CASSRTERDEQFF.

This clone showed up just once. This chain connects TRBV19 to TRBJ2-7, with 11 bases that match TRBD1. Germline CDR1 is LNHDA and CDR2 is SQIVND (reference sequence). The V and J ends lost 4 bases and 1 base, in that order; junction bases with no gene match: 0. CDR3 length: 14 residues. As DNA, the CDR3 is TGTGCCAGTAGTAGGGACAGGGGGTCCTACGAGCAGTACTTC. This gives the protein CASSRDRGSYEQYF.

This clone was counted only a few times. CDR3 DNA sequence: TGTGCCAGCAGCTTGGATGGAGGGGGCGCAGGTACTGAAGCTTTCTTT. Residues: CASSLDGGGAGTEAFF. The rearrangement joins TRBV5-4 to TRBJ1-1, with 7 nucleotides matching TRBD1. Trimming removed 0 bases from V and 5 bases from J; junction bases left unmatched: 10. CDR1 and CDR2 (germline): SGHNT, YYREEE (reference sequence). The CDR3 spans 16 residues.

V gene TRBV28 combines with J gene TRBJ1-5, with D perhaps TRBD1 (6 bases). The germline V gene encodes CDR1 MDHEN and CDR2 SYDVKM. The CDR3 length is 13 residues. V lost 4 bases, J lost 8 bases, and 12 bases lay in between. The CDR3 sequence is CASSSPSGEPQHF. The CDR3 DNA is TGTGCCAGCAGTTCCCCCTCAGGGGAGCCCCAGCATTTT. The full variable domain, with the rest looked up from reference TRBV28 and TRBJ1-5, is DVKVTQSSRYLVKRTGEKVFLECVQDMDHENMFWYRQDPGLGLRLIYFSYDVKMKEKGDIPEGYSVSREKKERFSLILESASTNQTSMYLCASSSPSGEPQHFGDGTRLSIL.